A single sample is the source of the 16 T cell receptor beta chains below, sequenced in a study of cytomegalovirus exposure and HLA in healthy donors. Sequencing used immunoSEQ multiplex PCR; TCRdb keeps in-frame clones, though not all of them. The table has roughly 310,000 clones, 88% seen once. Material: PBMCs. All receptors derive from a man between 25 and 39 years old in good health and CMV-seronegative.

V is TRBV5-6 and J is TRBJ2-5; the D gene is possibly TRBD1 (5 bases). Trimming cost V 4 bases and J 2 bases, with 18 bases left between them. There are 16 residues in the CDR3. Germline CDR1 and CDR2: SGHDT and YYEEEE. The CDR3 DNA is TGTGCCAGCAGCACATGGGGCAGGCCATTACAAGAGACCCAGTACTTC. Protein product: CASSTWGRPLQETQYF. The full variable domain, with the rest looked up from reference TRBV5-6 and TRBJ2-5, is DAGVTQSPTHLIKTRGQQVTLRCSPKSGHDTVSWYQQALGQGPQFIFQYYEEEERQRGNFPDRFSGHQFPNYSSELNVNALLLGDSALYLCASSTWGRPLQETQYFGPGTRLLVL.

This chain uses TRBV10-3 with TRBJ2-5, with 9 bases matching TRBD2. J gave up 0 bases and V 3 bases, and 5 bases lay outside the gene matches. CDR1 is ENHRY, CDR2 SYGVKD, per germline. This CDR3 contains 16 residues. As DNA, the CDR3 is TGTGCCATCAGTGACAGCGGGGGGCCAAACCAAGAGACCCAGTACTTC. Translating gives CAISDSGGPNQETQYF.

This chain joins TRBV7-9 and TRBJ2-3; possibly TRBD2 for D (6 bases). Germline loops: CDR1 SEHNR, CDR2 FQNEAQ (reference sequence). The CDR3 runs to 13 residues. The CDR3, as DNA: TGTGCAAGCCTGGGCGGGGAATCAGATACGCAGTATTTT. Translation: CASLGGESDTQYF.

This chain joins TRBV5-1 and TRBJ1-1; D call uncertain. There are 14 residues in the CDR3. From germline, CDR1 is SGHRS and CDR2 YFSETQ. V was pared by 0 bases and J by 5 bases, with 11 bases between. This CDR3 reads CASSLDYGFTEAFF. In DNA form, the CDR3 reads TGCGCCAGCAGCTTGGATTACGGGTTTACTGAAGCTTTCTTT.

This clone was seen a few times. The CDR3 region is CASSQATGDCENTEAFF. For the CDR3, the DNA is TGTGCCAGCAGCCAAGCCACAGGCGACTGCGAGAACACTGAAGCTTTCTTT. V usage is TRBV14 and J usage is TRBJ1-1; maybe TRBD1 (5 bases). There are 17 residues in the CDR3. Per germline, CDR1 SGHDN and CDR2 FVKESK. With 1 base removed from V and 1 base from J, the gap between germline ends came to 16 bases.

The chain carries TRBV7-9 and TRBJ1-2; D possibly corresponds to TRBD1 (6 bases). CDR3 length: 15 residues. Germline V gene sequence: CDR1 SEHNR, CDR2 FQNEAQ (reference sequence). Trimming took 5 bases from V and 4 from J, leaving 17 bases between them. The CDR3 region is CASSASGASGYGYTF. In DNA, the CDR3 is TGTGCCAGCAGCGCATCAGGGGCTAGCGGCTATGGCTACACCTTC.

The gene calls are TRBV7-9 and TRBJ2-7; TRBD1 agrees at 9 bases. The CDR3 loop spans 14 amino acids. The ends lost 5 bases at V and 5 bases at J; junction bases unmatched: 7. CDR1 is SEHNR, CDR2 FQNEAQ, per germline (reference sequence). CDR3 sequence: CASSTRQGVDEQYF. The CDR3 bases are TGTGCCAGCAGCACCCGACAGGGGGTGGACGAGCAGTACTTC.

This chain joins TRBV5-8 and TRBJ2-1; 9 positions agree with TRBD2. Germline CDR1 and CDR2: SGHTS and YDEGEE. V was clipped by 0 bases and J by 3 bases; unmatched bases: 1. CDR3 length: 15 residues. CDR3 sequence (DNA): TGTGCCAGCAGCTTGGGACTAGCGGTCTACAATGAGCAGTTCTTC. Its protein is CASSLGLAVYNEQFF.

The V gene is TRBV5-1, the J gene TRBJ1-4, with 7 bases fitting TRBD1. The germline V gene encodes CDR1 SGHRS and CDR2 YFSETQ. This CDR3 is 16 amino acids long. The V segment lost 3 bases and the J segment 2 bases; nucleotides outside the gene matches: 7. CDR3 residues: CASSSTGSPTNEKLFF. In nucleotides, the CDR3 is TGCGCCAGCAGCTCGACAGGGTCCCCCACTAATGAAAAACTGTTTTTT.

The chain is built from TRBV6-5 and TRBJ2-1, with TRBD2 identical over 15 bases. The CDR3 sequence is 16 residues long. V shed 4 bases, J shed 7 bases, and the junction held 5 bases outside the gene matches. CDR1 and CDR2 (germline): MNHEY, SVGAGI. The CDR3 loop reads CASSSWTSGGANEQFF. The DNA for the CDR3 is TGTGCCAGCAGTTCCTGGACTAGCGGGGGGGCAAATGAGCAGTTCTTC.

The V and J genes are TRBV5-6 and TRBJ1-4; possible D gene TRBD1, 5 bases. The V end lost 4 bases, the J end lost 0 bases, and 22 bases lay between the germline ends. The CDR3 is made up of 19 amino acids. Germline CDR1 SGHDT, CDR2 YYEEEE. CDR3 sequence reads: CASSEGPGLAFATNEKLFF. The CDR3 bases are TGTGCCAGCAGCGAGGGACCGGGACTGGCATTTGCAACTAATGAAAAACTGTTTTTT.

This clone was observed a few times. In DNA form, the CDR3 reads TGTGCTAGGGCCAGGGGGCGAGGGAACTATGGCTACACCTTC. As protein: CARARGRGNYGYTF. This rearrangement joins TRBV12-5 to TRBJ1-2; 8 positions agree with TRBD1. V trimming: 9 bases; J trimming: 2 bases; junction bases outside the gene matches: 8. Germline V CDR1 and CDR2: LGHNT, FRNRAP. The CDR3 runs to 14 residues.

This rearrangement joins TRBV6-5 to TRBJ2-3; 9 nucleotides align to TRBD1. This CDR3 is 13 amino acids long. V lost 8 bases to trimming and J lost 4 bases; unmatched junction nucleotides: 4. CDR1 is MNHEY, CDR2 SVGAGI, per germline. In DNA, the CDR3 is TGTGCCAGCGGTCGGGACAGGGCAGATACGCAGTATTTT. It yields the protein CASGRDRADTQYF.

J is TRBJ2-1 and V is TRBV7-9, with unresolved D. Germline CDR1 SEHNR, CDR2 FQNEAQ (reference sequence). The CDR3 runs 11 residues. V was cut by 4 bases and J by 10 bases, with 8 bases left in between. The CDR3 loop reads CASSSQQEQFF. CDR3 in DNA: TGTGCCAGCAGCTCCCAACAAGAGCAGTTCTTC.

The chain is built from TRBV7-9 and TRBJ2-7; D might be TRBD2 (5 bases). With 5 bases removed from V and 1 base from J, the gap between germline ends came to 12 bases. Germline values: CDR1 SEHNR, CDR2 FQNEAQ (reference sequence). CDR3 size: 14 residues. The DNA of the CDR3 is TGTGCCAGCAGCCCTGGGAGAGGATCCTACGAGCAGTACTTC. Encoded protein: CASSPGRGSYEQYF. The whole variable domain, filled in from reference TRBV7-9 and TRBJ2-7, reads DTGVSQNPRHKITKRGQNVTFRCDPISEHNRLYWYRQTLGQGPEFLTYFQNEAQLEKSRLLSDRFSAERPKGSFSTLEIQRTEQGDSAMYLCASSPGRGSYEQYFGPGTRLTVT.

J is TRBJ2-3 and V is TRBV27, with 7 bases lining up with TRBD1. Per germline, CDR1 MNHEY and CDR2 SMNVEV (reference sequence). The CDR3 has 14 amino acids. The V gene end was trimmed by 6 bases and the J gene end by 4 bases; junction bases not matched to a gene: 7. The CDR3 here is CASRRGQVADTQYF. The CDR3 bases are TGTGCCAGCAGGAGAGGACAGGTGGCAGATACGCAGTATTTT.